This T cell receptor beta chain was retrieved from a study of blood T cell repertoires in COVID-19. Study as a whole: From the United States, Italy and Spain came samples of acute and convalescent COVID-19.

Using immunoSEQ multiplex PCR, the repertoire was profiled, and TCRdb retains in-frame clones only, with some absent. This sample has about 180,000 clones; 88% occur once, and the top ten carry roughly 8.9%. Adults between roughly 18 and 89 years of age took part from 24 US areas. Grouping used clinical history reported by participants in a survey and questionnaire. The V segment lost 4 bases and the J segment 3 bases; nucleotides outside the gene matches: 9. This CDR3 contains 17 residues. Germline lookup yields CDR1 LGHDT and CDR2 YNNKEL (reference sequence). Sample: PBMCs or T cells enriched from blood (not recorded which). This clonotype originated in a woman in her late teens or twenties who had recovered from COVID-19. The gene calls are TRBV3-1 (or the pseudogene TRBV3-2) and TRBJ2-1; 10 bases match TRBD2. The chain's CDR3 is CASSLRPSGGRYNEQFF. DNA for the CDR3: TGTGCCAGCAGCCTCCGCCCTAGCGGGGGCCGCTACAATGAGCAGTTCTTC.